The source of this T cell receptor (beta chain) is a study of T cell changes during pregnancy in multiple sclerosis (dated by TCRdb to about 2019). A note on the overall study: The study looked at changes in the T cell repertoire across pregnancy in women with multiple sclerosis.

The library was made by the immunoSEQ multiplex PCR assay. Drawn from immuneACCESS, this table holds only the in-frame rearrangements with V and J called that TCRdb kept. Clones are partly lost; checked studies trace under half to an unresolved V gene and leave the rest unexplained. For this sample there are 85,000 to 130,000 clones; about 89% appear just once. The top ten constitute 1.6% of the sample. To note about this clone: This receptor's antigen is unknown. No per-base quality is available; no much larger clone lies one base away.

The input for sequencing was peripheral blood, taken before pregnancy. The TCR comes from a female donor with multiple sclerosis, enrolled in a pregnancy study.

The DNA sequence is given as TGTGCCAGCACCATAGGGGGGAGGGGGAGTGGGAATGAGCAGTTCTTC. It translates to CASTIGGRGSGNEQFF. The receptor chain draws on TRBV2 and TRBJ2-1, with TRBD2 as a weak D call on 7 bases. Via the germline V gene, CDR1 is SNHLY and CDR2 FYNNEI. The CDR3 contains 16 residues, cysteine and phenylalanine counted. Only the CDR3 portion is preserved as DNA: 48 bases, with reading frame beginning at the first base. A distance of 23 bases separates the germline ends of V and J, which lose 7 bases and 7 bases respectively.